These T cell receptor beta chains were read from a single sample in a study of T cell responses to AZD1222 COVID-19 vaccine. Generated by immunoSEQ multiplex PCR, the TCRdb table keeps only in-frame clones and is missing some. The data contain over 50,000 clones, 70% to 80% of them seen just once; the ten biggest clones take up 4.5% to 5%. The source was peripheral blood, collected 28 days after the second AZD1222 dose. These receptor sequences come from an adult who received the AZD1222 COVID-19 vaccine. Both conserved end residues are part of each CDR3. The D gene is left open where the match is weak. Clone size appears in some rows only: once, few, many, or a class for an expanded clone.

clone size: .
V gene: TRBV7-8
J gene: TRBJ2-2
D gene: TRBD1
CDR3 protein: CASSLRTGNTGELFF
CDR3 DNA: TGTGCCAGCAGCCTCCGGACAGGGAACACCGGGGAGCTGTTTTTT

clone size: once
V gene: TRBV5-6
J gene: TRBJ1-4
D gene: .
CDR3 protein: CASSSGLRGEKLFF
CDR3 DNA: TGTGCCAGCAGCTCGGGACTGAGAGGGGAAAAACTGTTTTTT

clone size: .
V gene: TRBV28
J gene: TRBJ1-5
D gene: .
CDR3 protein: CASSSPGPGANQPQHF
CDR3 DNA: TGTGCCAGCAGTTCGCCGGGACCCGGGGCCAATCAGCCCCAGCATTTT

clone size: .
V gene: TRBV6-5
J gene: TRBJ1-4
D gene: .
CDR3 protein: CASSQGFATNEKLFF
CDR3 DNA: TGTGCCAGCTCCCAGGGTTTTGCAACTAATGAAAAACTGTTTTTT

clone size: .
V gene: TRBV7-2
J gene: TRBJ2-7
D gene: TRBD2
CDR3 protein: CASSSSGTSSYEQYF
CDR3 DNA: TGTGCCAGCAGCTCCTCCGGGACTAGCAGCTACGAGCAGTACTTC

clone size: .
V gene: TRBV16
J gene: TRBJ1-1
D gene: .
CDR3 protein: CASSLQGHDTEAFF
CDR3 DNA: TGTGCCAGCAGCCTACAGGGTCATGACACTGAAGCTTTCTTT

clone size: .
V gene: TRBV7-2
J gene: TRBJ1-2
D gene: .
CDR3 protein: CASSRTVANYGYTF
CDR3 DNA: TGTGCCAGCAGCAGGACAGTCGCTAACTATGGCTACACCTTC

clone size: .
V gene: TRBV6-6
J gene: TRBJ1-5
D gene: TRBD1
CDR3 protein: CASIGQGANQPQHF
CDR3 DNA: TGTGCCAGCATAGGGCAGGGGGCGAATCAGCCCCAGCATTTT

clone size: .
V gene: TRBV19
J gene: TRBJ2-2
D gene: .
CDR3 protein: CASSITVGGTGELFF
CDR3 DNA: TGTGCCAGTAGTATTACGGTTGGGGGCACCGGGGAGCTGTTTTTT

clone size: .
V gene: TRBV5-6
J gene: TRBJ2-5
D gene: .
CDR3 protein: CASGLRGVQETQYF
CDR3 DNA: TGTGCCAGCGGCCTTCGTGGGGTACAAGAGACCCAGTACTTC

clone size: .
V gene: TRBV2
J gene: TRBJ2-5
D gene: TRBD2
CDR3 protein: CASISSGGFQETQYF
CDR3 DNA: TGTGCCAGCATTTCAAGCGGGGGGTTCCAAGAGACCCAGTACTTC

clone size: .
V gene: TRBV29-1
J gene: TRBJ1-4
D gene: .
CDR3 protein: CSGRQATNEKLFF
CDR3 DNA: TGCAGCGGCAGACAAGCAACTAATGAAAAACTGTTTTTT

clone size: .
V gene: TRBV10-2
J gene: TRBJ2-3
D gene: .
CDR3 protein: CASRARDLTDTQYF
CDR3 DNA: TGCGCCAGCAGAGCCCGGGACCTCACAGATACGCAGTATTTT

clone size: few
V gene: TRBV2
J gene: TRBJ2-1
D gene: .
CDR3 protein: CASSKVNGGGTHEQFF
CDR3 DNA: TGTGCCAGCAGTAAAGTCAATGGAGGGGGGACGCATGAGCAGTTCTTC

clone size: .
V gene: TRBV6-5
J gene: TRBJ2-1
D gene: TRBD1
CDR3 protein: CASSTGGTSYNEQFF
CDR3 DNA: TGTGCCAGCAGTACAGGGGGTACATCCTACAATGAGCAGTTCTTC

clone size: .
V gene: TRBV30
J gene: TRBJ1-1
D gene: TRBD1
CDR3 protein: CAWSANRGDTEAFF
CDR3 DNA: TGTGCCTGGAGTGCTAACAGGGGGGACACTGAAGCTTTCTTT

clone size: few
V gene: TRBV28
J gene: TRBJ1-1
D gene: TRBD1
CDR3 protein: CASSPGQGAGTEAFF
CDR3 DNA: TGTGCCAGCAGCCCGGGACAGGGGGCTGGGACTGAAGCTTTCTTT

clone size: .
V gene: TRBV6-5
J gene: TRBJ2-3
D gene: TRBD1
CDR3 protein: CASSEAGTGGNTQYF
CDR3 DNA: TGTGCCAGCTCCGAAGCCGGGACAGGGGGAAATACGCAGTATTTT

clone size: .
V gene: TRBV5-1
J gene: TRBJ2-3
D gene: .
CDR3 protein: CASKISRESTDTQYF
CDR3 DNA: TGCGCCAGCAAAATAAGCAGGGAGAGCACAGATACGCAGTATTTT

clone size: few
V gene: TRBV7-2
J gene: TRBJ2-3
D gene: .
CDR3 protein: CASSLVQGHTDTQYF
CDR3 DNA: TGTGCCAGCAGCTTAGTGCAGGGCCACACAGATACGCAGTATTTT

clone size: .
V gene: TRBV7-6
J gene: TRBJ1-1
D gene: .
CDR3 protein: CASSLEGHGTEAFF
CDR3 DNA: TGTGCCAGCAGCTTGGAGGGGCACGGCACTGAAGCTTTCTTT

clone size: .
V gene: TRBV5-1
J gene: TRBJ1-2
D gene: .
CDR3 protein: CASSLAPGGGGDYGYTF
CDR3 DNA: TGCGCCAGCAGCTTGGCACCGGGTGGAGGGGGAGACTATGGCTACACCTTC

clone size: .
V gene: TRBV25-1
J gene: TRBJ2-3
D gene: .
CDR3 protein: CASSESAGTDTQYF
CDR3 DNA: TGTGCCAGCAGTGAATCCGCGGGCACAGATACGCAGTATTTT

clone size: .
V gene: TRBV29-1
J gene: TRBJ2-1
D gene: .
CDR3 protein: CSVGSGASSYNEQFF
CDR3 DNA: TGCAGCGTTGGTTCGGGGGCGAGCTCCTACAATGAGCAGTTCTTC

clone size: medium-sized
V gene: TRBV18
J gene: TRBJ2-6
D gene: .
CDR3 protein: CASYSSGANVLTF
CDR3 DNA: TGTGCCAGCTATAGCTCTGGGGCCAACGTCCTGACTTTC

clone size: .
V gene: TRBV28
J gene: TRBJ1-4
D gene: .
CDR3 protein: CASRTLGEKLFF
CDR3 DNA: TGTGCCAGCAGGACCCTTGGTGAAAAACTGTTTTTT

clone size: .
V gene: TRBV19
J gene: TRBJ1-1
D gene: .
CDR3 protein: CASSIGGRGLITEAFF
CDR3 DNA: TGTGCCAGTAGTATAGGAGGGAGAGGTTTAATCACTGAAGCTTTCTTT

clone size: few
V gene: TRBV4-2
J gene: TRBJ1-5
D gene: .
CDR3 protein: CASSQETESNQPQHF
CDR3 DNA: TGTGCCAGCAGCCAGGAGACAGAGAGCAATCAGCCCCAGCATTTT

clone size: .
V gene: TRBV6-6
J gene: TRBJ1-6
D gene: TRBD1
CDR3 protein: CASSYAGQGSSPLHF
CDR3 DNA: TGTGCCAGCAGTTACGCCGGACAGGGAAGCTCACCCCTCCACTTT

clone size: .
V gene: TRBV28
J gene: TRBJ1-5
D gene: TRBD1
CDR3 protein: CASSPGGVSNQPQHF
CDR3 DNA: TGTGCCAGCAGTCCAGGGGGAGTCAGCAATCAGCCCCAGCATTTT

clone size: .
V gene: TRBV9
J gene: TRBJ2-2
D gene: .
CDR3 protein: CASSAAGNTGELFF
CDR3 DNA: TGTGCCAGCAGCGCCGCAGGGAACACCGGGGAGCTGTTTTTT

clone size: .
V gene: TRBV7-2
J gene: TRBJ2-5
D gene: TRBD2
CDR3 protein: CASSPPTGGGETQYF
CDR3 DNA: TGTGCCAGCAGCCCACCTACGGGAGGGGGGGAGACCCAGTACTTC

clone size: .
V gene: TRBV7-2
J gene: TRBJ1-2
D gene: TRBD1
CDR3 protein: CASSFGTGGVGYTF
CDR3 DNA: TGTGCCAGCAGCTTTGGTACAGGGGGCGTCGGCTACACCTTC

clone size: .
V gene: TRBV5-1
J gene: TRBJ2-1
D gene: TRBD1
CDR3 protein: CASSSGVGQAFLEQFF
CDR3 DNA: TGCGCCAGCAGCTCGGGTGTGGGACAGGCTTTTCTTGAGCAGTTCTTC

clone size: .
V gene: TRBV6-5
J gene: TRBJ1-2
D gene: .
CDR3 protein: CASSSLGGHHNYGYTF
CDR3 DNA: TGTGCCAGCAGTTCCCTGGGGGGACACCATAACTATGGCTACACCTTC

clone size: .
V gene: TRBV6-5
J gene: TRBJ2-7
D gene: TRBD2
CDR3 protein: CASSQAGGGVYEQYF
CDR3 DNA: TGTGCCAGCAGTCAGGCGGGCGGGGGAGTATACGAGCAGTACTTC

clone size: once
V gene: TRBV5-1
J gene: TRBJ2-4
D gene: .
CDR3 protein: CASSREPVISGHIQYF
CDR3 DNA: TGCGCCAGCAGCCGGGAGCCGGTAATCTCTGGGCACATTCAGTACTTC

clone size: .
V gene: TRBV19
J gene: TRBJ2-1
D gene: .
CDR3 protein: CASSMLRNEQFF
CDR3 DNA: TGTGCCAGTAGTATGCTCCGCAATGAGCAGTTCTTC

clone size: .
V gene: TRBV19
J gene: TRBJ2-1
D gene: TRBD1
CDR3 protein: CASSTGTGGEGQFF
CDR3 DNA: TGTGCCAGTAGCACCGGGACAGGGGGCGAGGGGCAGTTCTTC

clone size: .
V gene: TRBV18
J gene: TRBJ1-2
D gene: .
CDR3 protein: CASSPAQGDYGYTF
CDR3 DNA: TGTGCCAGCTCACCAGCCCAGGGTGACTATGGCTACACCTTC

clone size: .
V gene: TRBV5-6
J gene: TRBJ1-2
D gene: .
CDR3 protein: CASSSGEGTRIRGYGYTF
CDR3 DNA: TGTGCCAGCAGCTCTGGAGAGGGGACCAGAATCCGGGGCTATGGCTACACCTTC

clone size: .
V gene: TRBV3-1/TRBV3-2
J gene: TRBJ1-4
D gene: .
CDR3 protein: CASSQEGEKLFF
CDR3 DNA: TGTGCCAGCAGCCAAGAAGGTGAAAAACTGTTTTTT

clone size: .
V gene: TRBV5-8
J gene: TRBJ2-1
D gene: TRBD2
CDR3 protein: CASSLGGSTHNEQFF
CDR3 DNA: TGTGCCAGCAGCTTGGGCGGGAGTACCCACAATGAGCAGTTCTTC

clone size: .
V gene: TRBV28
J gene: TRBJ2-2
D gene: TRBD1
CDR3 protein: CASRATGATGELFF
CDR3 DNA: TGTGCCAGCAGGGCGACAGGGGCAACCGGGGAGCTGTTTTTT